This TCR beta chain was captured by sequencing in a study of blood T cell repertoires in COVID-19. Study-level background: In each case, the material was cDNA or gDNA derived from T cells, B-cell-depleted T cells, or PBMCs.

Per the study methods: Nucleated cell number was recorded as an estimate derived from reference gene primer amplification. The assay was immunoSEQ multiplex PCR, and TCRdb's table has in-frame clones only and misses some. The D gene and trimming were derived from the DNA, and the V and J assignments and clone size from that table. The data contain roughly 200,000 clones, around 84% of them seen just once; the ten biggest clones take up around 20%. Participants reported their clinical history, and cohort assignment relied on those reports. In germline, CDR1 is SGHRS, CDR2 YFSETQ. The CDR3 consists of 13 residues. As to this clone: An end of the junction differs from the germline gene, which may be a read error.

The sample comprised PBMCs or T cells enriched from blood (not recorded which). This clonotype was sampled from a man aged 35 to 55 who had recovered from COVID-19. The rearrangement joins TRBV5-1 to TRBJ2-5; the D gene is possibly TRBD1 (6 bases). CDR3 sequence (DNA): TGCGCCAGCAGAAAATGGACAGAAGAGGCCCAGTACTTC. Protein product: CASRKWTEEAQYF.